The rows below give T cell receptor beta chains drawn from one sample of a study of blood T cell repertoires in COVID-19. Here immunoSEQ multiplex PCR was the method, and the copy in TCRdb shows in-frame clones only, minus some. The table records some 70,000 clones, 70% to 90% of them present only once. Sequenced material: peripheral blood. All receptors derive from a woman between 50 and 59 years old with COVID-19, enrolled during active disease. The CDR3 runs from the conserved cysteine through the conserved F or W. The D gene is left open where the match is weak.

D	length	V	J	CDR3	DNA
NA	11	TRBV27	TRBJ2-7	CASSFVYEQYF	TGTGCCAGCAGTTTTGTATACGAGCAGTACTTC
NA	10	TRBV20-1	TRBJ1-1	CTDSSTEAFF	TGCACGGACAGCAGCACTGAAGCTTTCTTT
TRBD1	14	TRBV2	TRBJ1-4	CASRNRGNNEKLFF	TGTGCCAGCAGGAACAGGGGAAATAATGAAAAACTGTTTTTT
TRBD1	15	TRBV6-5	TRBJ2-4	CASSQTGGTKNIQYF	TGTGCCAGCAGTCAAACAGGGGGAACCAAAAACATTCAGTACTTC
TRBD1	15	TRBV5-1	TRBJ2-5	CASSRNPTGGETQYF	TGCGCCAGCAGCCGCAACCCGACAGGGGGAGAGACCCAGTACTTC
TRBD1	15	TRBV11-3	TRBJ2-7	CASSLTGPKQGWQYF	TGTGCCAGCAGCTTAACGGGCCCGAAACAGGGGTGGCAGTACTTC
TRBD1	14	TRBV2	TRBJ2-3	CASVRDRNTDTQYF	TGTGCCAGCGTTCGGGACAGGAACACAGATACGCAGTATTTT
NA	16	TRBV9	TRBJ2-3	CASSGPGTPSTDTQYF	TGTGCCAGCAGCGGACCCGGGACTCCTAGCACAGATACGCAGTATTTT
NA	12	TRBV28	TRBJ1-5	CASRSGRQPQHF	TGTGCCAGCAGGTCGGGTCGGCAGCCCCAGCATTTT
TRBD2	13	TRBV6-5	TRBJ2-7	CASTRREGHEQYF	TGTGCCAGCACCCGGCGGGAGGGGCACGAGCAGTACTTC